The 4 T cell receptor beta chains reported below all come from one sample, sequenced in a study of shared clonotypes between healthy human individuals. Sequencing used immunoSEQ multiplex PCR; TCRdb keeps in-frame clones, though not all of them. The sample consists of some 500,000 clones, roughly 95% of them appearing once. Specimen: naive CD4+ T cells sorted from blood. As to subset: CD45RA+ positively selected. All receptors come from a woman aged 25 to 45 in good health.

The CDR3 DNA follows: TGTGCCAGCAGCACGCGCCCAGCCTACGAGCAGTACTTC. It specifies CASSTRPAYEQYF. V and J are TRBV28 and TRBJ2-7; no clear D gene. With 6 bases removed from V and 2 bases from J, the gap between germline ends came to 11 bases. The CDR3 has 13 amino acids. CDR1 MDHEN and CDR2 SYDVKM come from the germline V gene.

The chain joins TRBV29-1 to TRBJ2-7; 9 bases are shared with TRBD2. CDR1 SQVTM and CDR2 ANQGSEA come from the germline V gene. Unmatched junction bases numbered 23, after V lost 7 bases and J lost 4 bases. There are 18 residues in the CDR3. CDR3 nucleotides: TGCAGCGCTTCTAAGGACCGACTTGGGCTAGCGGGACAGTACGAGCAGTACTTC. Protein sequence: CSASKDRLGLAGQYEQYF.

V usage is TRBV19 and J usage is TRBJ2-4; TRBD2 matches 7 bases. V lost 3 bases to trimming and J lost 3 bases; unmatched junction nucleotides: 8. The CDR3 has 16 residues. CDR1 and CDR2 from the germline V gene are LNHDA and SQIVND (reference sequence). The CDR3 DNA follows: TGTGCCAGTAGTATTGGGAGGGGATCGGACAAAAACATTCAGTACTTC. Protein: CASSIGRGSDKNIQYF. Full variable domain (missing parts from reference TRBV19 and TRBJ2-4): DGGITQSPKYLFRKEGQNVTLSCEQNLNHDAMYWYRQDPGQGLRLIYYSQIVNDFQKGDIAEGYSVSREKKESFPLTVTSAQKNPTAFYLCASSIGRGSDKNIQYFGAGTRLSVL.

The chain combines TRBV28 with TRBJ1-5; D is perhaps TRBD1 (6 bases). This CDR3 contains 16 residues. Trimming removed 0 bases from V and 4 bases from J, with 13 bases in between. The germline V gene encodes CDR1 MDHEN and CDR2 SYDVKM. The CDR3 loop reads CASSLWGAGENQPQHF. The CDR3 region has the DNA TGTGCCAGCAGTTTATGGGGGGCAGGGGAAAATCAGCCCCAGCATTTT.